The sequence of this TCR beta chain was determined in a study of human T cells and chemical hapten exposure. About the study: Diphenylcyclopropenone was administered weekly to the scalp of patients throughout the approximately 25-week study.

The library gave individual cDNA molecules unique molecular identifiers. TCRdb re-called the RACE reads through MiXCR, storing one row per CDR3 protein. Counted here are about 300,000 distinct CDR3 sequences, about 5% occurring once; the ten biggest clones make up over 7%. Points from the study as a whole: High-frequency TCRs, those above 1 in 1000, stayed the same after DPC sensitization.

Per germline, CDR1 ENHRY and CDR2 SYGVKD. The CDR3 sequence is 13 residues long. Deletions cut 1 base from V and 2 bases from J, with 3 bases between. As for time point: pre-sensitization, week 0. Treatment: therapeutic diphenylcyclopropenone sensitization with weekly scalp DPC. This clonotype was counted many times. Its antigen is not known. The starting material was whole blood, obtained in connection with sensitization to the hapten diphenylcyclopropenone (DPC). The clonotype comes from a woman aged 18 to 35 with alopecia areata. Some clones in this sample may be carry-over from other donors' samples. The chain joins TRBV10-3 to TRBJ2-1; no reliable D call. The CDR3 DNA follows: TGTGCCATCAGTGAGTTTGCCTACAATGAGCAGTTCTTC. Its translation: CAISEFAYNEQFF.